This T cell receptor (beta chain) was found in a study of CD8 T cells in ankylosing spondylitis. Study results and limitations: Among TCR beta sequences, a motif of under ten highly homologous variants appeared characteristic of ankylosing spondylitis blood. Disease-associated clones were reportedly significantly overrepresented in matched ankylosing spondylitis synovial fluid. Prior literature has documented some motif variants in synovial fluid and blood from reactive arthritis.

The table lists this clonotype with many counts. Antigen unknown. CDR3 length: 18 amino acids. Trimming stripped 0 bases from V and 1 base from J, with 16 bases between. CDR1 is MNHEY, CDR2 SVGAGI, per germline. By quantitative 5'-RACE with molecular barcodes, the TCR beta libraries were made. TCRdb re-called the 5' RACE reads through MiXCR, storing one row per CDR3 protein. Counted here are about 200,000 distinct CDR3 sequences, about 7% occurring once; the ten biggest clones make up 13% to 15%. This receptor was taken from a male donor with ankylosing spondylitis. The chain employs TRBV6-5 and TRBJ2-4; TRBD2 is a possible D gene (5 bases). Sequenced: blood, either unsorted or a sorted T cell fraction (not recorded which). The CDR3 loop reads CASSYSMPRRGAKNIQYF. The CDR3 DNA is TGTGCCAGCAGTTACTCGATGCCTCGTCGAGGGGCCAAAAACATTCAGTACTTC.